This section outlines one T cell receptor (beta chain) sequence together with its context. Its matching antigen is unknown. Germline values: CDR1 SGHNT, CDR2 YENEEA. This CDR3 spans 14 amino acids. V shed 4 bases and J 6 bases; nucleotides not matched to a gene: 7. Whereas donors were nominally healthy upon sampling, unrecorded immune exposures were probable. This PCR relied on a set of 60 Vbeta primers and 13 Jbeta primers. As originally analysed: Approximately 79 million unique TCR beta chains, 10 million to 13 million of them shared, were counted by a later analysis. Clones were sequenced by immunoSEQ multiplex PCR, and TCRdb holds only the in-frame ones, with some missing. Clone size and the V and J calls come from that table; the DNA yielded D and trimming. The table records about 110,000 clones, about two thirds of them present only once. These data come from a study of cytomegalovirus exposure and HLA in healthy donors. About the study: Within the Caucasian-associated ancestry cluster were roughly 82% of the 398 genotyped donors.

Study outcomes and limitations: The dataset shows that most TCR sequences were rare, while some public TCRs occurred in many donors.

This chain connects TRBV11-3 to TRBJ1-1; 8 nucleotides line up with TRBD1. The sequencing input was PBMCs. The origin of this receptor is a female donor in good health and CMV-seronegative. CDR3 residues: CASSSGQGIPEAFF. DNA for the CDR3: TGTGCCAGCAGCTCAGGACAGGGAATTCCTGAAGCTTTCTTT.